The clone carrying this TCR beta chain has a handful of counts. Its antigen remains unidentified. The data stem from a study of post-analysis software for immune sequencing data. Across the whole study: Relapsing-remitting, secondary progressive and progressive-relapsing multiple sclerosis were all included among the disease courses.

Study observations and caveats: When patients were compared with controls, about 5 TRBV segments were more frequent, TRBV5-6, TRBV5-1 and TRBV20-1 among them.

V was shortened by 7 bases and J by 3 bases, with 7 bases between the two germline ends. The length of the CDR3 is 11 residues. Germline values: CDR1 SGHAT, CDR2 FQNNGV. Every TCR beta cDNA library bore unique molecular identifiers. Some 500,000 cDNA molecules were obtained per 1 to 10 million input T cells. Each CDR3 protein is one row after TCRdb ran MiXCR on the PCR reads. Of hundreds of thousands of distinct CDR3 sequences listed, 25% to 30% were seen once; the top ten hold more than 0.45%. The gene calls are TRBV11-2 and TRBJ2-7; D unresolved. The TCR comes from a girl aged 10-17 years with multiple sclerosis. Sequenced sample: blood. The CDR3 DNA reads TGTGCCAGCACCCTAGGCTACGAGCAGTACTTC. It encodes CASTLGYEQYF.